This T cell receptor beta chain came from a study of CD8 T cells in ankylosing spondylitis. Study-level points and caveats: Certain motif variants had earlier appeared in reactive arthritis synovial fluid and blood. As for the disease-linked clones, they showed a CD8+ phenotype and occurred at relatively low frequencies in peripheral blood.

The sample holds many counts of this clonotype. No antigen is known for it. Via MiXCR, TCRdb re-called the 5' RACE reads, giving one row per CDR3 protein. This table has 150,000 to 200,000 distinct CDR3 sequences, approximately 9.9% appearing once. Sequencing input: blood, either unsorted or a sorted T cell fraction (not recorded which). The receptor's source is a female donor with ankylosing spondylitis or in good health (not recorded which).

The CDR3 sequence is CASSPDGSSGNTIYF. The DNA for the CDR3 is TGTGCCAGCAGCCCCGACGGGAGCTCTGGAAACACCATATATTTT. The chain combines TRBV12-3 or TRBV12-4 with TRBJ1-3; no firm D call. The CDR3 spans 15 residues. V lost 6 bases and J 0 bases, leaving 12 bases between the germline ends.